Each of the 2 T cell receptor beta chains below was sequenced from the same sample in a study of T cells in Graves' hyperthyroidism and ophthalmopathy (dated by TCRdb to between 2018 and 2020). Receptor libraries were prepared by multiplex PCR. Instrument used: Illumina HiSeq 2000. TCR beta CDR3 regions were amplified from RNA transcripts. A first-round RT-PCR of the TCR CDR3 used the HTBI primer set with the Qiagen OneStep RT-PCR kit. The raw public reads went through TCRdb reprocessing: fastp at Q25, MiXCR clone calling, in-frame beta chains kept. Rows matching on CDR3 protein sequence are summarized as one entry with the most common DNA and genes. The sample includes about 640,000 distinct CDR3 sequences, with 13% to 15% observed a single time. Clones ranked in the top ten supply 12% of the sample. The sequenced sample consisted of blood. The receptors originated from a woman between 50 and 59 years old with Graves' ophthalmopathy.

This clonotype was detected ten times or more. DNA of the CDR3: TGTGCCAGCAGTTCAACACTAGCGGCTAGCACAGATACGCAGTATTTT. Its protein product is CASSSTLAASTDTQYF. The chain recombines TRBV11-2 with TRBJ2-3; 8 nucleotides agree with TRBD2. The germline gives CDR1 SGHAT, CDR2 FQNNGV. The CDR3 consists of 16 residues. The trim removed 6 bases at V and 0 bases at J, leaving 8 bases unmatched.

The rearrangement joins TRBV7-8 to TRBJ1-5; TRBD1 agrees at 8 bases. Germline V gene lookup returns CDR1 SGHVS and CDR2 FQNEAQ. The ends lost 7 bases at V and 4 bases at J; junction bases unmatched: 15. The CDR3 is 17 amino acids. The CDR3 coding sequence is TGTGCCAGCAACAATCTCCTCAGGGGGCGCGCTAATCAGCCCCAGCATTTT. Encoded protein: CASNNLLRGRANQPQHF.